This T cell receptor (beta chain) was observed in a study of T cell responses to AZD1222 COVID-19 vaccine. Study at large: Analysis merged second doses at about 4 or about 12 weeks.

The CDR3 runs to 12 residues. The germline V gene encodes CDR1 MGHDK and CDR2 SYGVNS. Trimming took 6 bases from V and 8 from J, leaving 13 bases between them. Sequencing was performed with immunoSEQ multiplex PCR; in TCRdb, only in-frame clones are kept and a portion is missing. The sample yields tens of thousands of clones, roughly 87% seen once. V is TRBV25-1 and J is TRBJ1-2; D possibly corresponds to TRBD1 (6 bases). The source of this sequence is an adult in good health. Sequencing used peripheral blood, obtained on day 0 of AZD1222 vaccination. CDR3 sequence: CASSLGQSGYTF. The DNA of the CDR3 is TGTGCCAGCAGCCTCGGACAGTCCGGCTACACCTTC.